The 2 T cell receptor beta chains reported below all come from one sample, sequenced in a study of cytomegalovirus exposure and HLA in healthy donors (dated by TCRdb to about 2017). Preparation of the library involved the immunoSEQ multiplex PCR assay. The multiplex PCR relied on a mix of 60 forward primers for TCR Vbeta segments and 13 reverse primers for TCR Jbeta segments. In TCRdb, the immuneACCESS table is reduced to in-frame sequences with V and J assigned. These tables do not hold every clone; where another copy was compared, an unresolved V gene accounts for under half, and the others remain unexplained. The sample records more than 100,000 clones, over 65% of which are singletons. The ten largest clones take up roughly 3.5% of the sample. Sample: PBMCs. The source of these receptors is a woman in her twenties or thirties in good health and CMV-seropositive.

The chain is built from TRBV10-2 and TRBJ2-7, with D perhaps TRBD2 (6 bases). Germline CDR1 and CDR2: WSHSY and SAAADI. V dropped 6 bases and J dropped 5 bases, with 11 bases sitting between them. The CDR3 has 12 residues. The CDR3 sequence is CASSLREDEQYF. CDR3 DNA: TGCGCCAGCAGCCTTAGGGAGGACGAGCAGTACTTC.

This chain uses TRBV28 with TRBJ1-2; TRBD1 matches 9 bases. In germline, CDR1 is MDHEN, CDR2 SYDVKM. V lost 11 bases to trimming and J lost 7 bases; unmatched junction nucleotides: 11. The CDR3 has 13 residues. The CDR3 bases are TGTGCCGTGAGGGGGGACAGGGTAGGTGGCTACACCTTC. This gives the protein CAVRGDRVGGYTF.